This T cell receptor (beta chain) was found in a study of a mutant IDH1 vaccine in newly diagnosed glioma. Study at large: The study started vaccination 4-6 weeks after radiotherapy alone, or with temozolomide cycles. Before enrollment, patients got radiotherapy alone, temozolomide alone, or mostly the combination.

Clones were read by immunoSEQ multiplex PCR, and TCRdb kept only the in-frame ones, dropping some. The table has 60,000 to 75,000 clones, about four fifths seen once. The count of this clone is one. Antigen specificity is unknown. CDR3 length: 14 residues. Trimming removed 0 bases at V and 5 bases at J, with 8 bases between. The V gene's germline CDR1 is LGHNA and CDR2 YNFKEQ. As to time point: week 11, during vaccination. With topical imiquimod, each dose of the vaccine consisted of 300 ug of mutant IDH1 20-mer peptide. Those who donated had recent WHO grade 3 or 4 IDH1-mutant, ATRX-lost astrocytomas. Sequenced here: PBMCs, sampled from a glioma patient whose treatment included an IDH1 peptide vaccine. This rearrangement joins TRBV4-2 to TRBJ2-4, with D maybe TRBD2 (5 bases). This clonotype was obtained from a man younger than 45 with glioma. In DNA form, the CDR3 reads TGTGCCAGCAGCCAAGACCTACTAGAAAACATTCAGTACTTC. Protein: CASSQDLLENIQYF.